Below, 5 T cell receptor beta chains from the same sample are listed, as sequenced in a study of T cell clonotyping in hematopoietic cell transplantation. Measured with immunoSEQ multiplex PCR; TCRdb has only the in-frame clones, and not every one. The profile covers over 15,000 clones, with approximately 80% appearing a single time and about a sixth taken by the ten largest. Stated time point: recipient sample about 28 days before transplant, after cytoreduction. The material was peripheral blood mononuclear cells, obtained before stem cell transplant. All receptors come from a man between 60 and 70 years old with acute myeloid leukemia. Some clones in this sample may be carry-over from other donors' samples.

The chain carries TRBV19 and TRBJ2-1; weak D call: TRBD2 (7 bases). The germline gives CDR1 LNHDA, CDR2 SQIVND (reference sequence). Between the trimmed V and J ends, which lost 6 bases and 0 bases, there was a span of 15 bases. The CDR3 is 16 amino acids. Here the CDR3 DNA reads TGTGCCAGTAGGGGGGGGCTAGGAAGCTCCTACAATGAGCAGTTCTTC. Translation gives CASRGGLGSSYNEQFF.

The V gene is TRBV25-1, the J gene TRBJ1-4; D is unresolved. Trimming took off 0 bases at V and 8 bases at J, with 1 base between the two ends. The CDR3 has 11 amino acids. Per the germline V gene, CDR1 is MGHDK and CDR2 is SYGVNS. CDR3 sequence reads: CASSEYEKLFF. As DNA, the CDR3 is TGTGCCAGCAGTGAATACGAAAAACTGTTTTTT.

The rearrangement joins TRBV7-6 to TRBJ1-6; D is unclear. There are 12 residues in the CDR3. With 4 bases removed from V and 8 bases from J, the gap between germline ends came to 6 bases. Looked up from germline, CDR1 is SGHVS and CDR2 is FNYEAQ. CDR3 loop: CASSSTDSPLHF. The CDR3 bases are TGTGCCAGCAGCTCTACAGATTCACCCCTCCACTTT. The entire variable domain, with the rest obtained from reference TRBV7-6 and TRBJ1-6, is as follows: GAGVSQSPRYKVTKRGQDVALRCDPISGHVSLYWYRQALGQGPEFLTYFNYEAQQDKSGLPNDRFSAERPEGSISTLTIQRTEQRDSAMYRCASSSTDSPLHFGNGTRLTVT.

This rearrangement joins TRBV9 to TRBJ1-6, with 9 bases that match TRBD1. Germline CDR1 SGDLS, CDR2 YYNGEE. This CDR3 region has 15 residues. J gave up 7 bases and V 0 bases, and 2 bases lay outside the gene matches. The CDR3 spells CASSVDRGRNSPLHF. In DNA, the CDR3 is TGTGCCAGCAGCGTAGACAGGGGGCGGAATTCACCCCTCCACTTT. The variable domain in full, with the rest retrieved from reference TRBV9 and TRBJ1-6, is DSGVTQTPKHLITATGQRVTLRCSPRSGDLSVYWYQQSLDQGLQFLIQYYNGEERAKGNILERFSAQQFPDLHSELNLSSLELGDSALYFCASSVDRGRNSPLHFGNGTRLTVT.

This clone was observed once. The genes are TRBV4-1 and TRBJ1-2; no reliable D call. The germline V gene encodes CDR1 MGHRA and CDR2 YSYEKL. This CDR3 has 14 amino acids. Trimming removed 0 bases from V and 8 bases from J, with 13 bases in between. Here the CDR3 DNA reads TGCGCCAGCAGCCAAGATATATTAGAGGACGGCTACACCTTC. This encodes CASSQDILEDGYTF.